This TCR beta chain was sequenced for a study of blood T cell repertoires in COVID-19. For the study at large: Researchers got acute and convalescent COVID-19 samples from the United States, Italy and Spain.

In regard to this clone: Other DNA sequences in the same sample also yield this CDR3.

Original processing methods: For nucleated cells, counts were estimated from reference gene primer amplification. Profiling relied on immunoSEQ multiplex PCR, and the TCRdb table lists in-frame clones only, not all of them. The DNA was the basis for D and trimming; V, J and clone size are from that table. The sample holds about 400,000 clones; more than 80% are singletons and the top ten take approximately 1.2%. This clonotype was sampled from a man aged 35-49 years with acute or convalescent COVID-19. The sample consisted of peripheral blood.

The CDR3 DNA is TGTGCCAGCAGCTTACAGGGTAGGGATGGCTACACCTTC. Translated, it gives CASSLQGRDGYTF. The chain has TRBV7-2 and TRBJ1-2; possibly TRBD1 for D (5 bases). The germline V gene has CDR1 SGHTA and CDR2 FQGNSA. This CDR3 comprises 13 residues. V was cut by 2 bases and J by 6 bases, with 10 bases left in between.